The T cell receptor (beta chain) under discussion was sequenced for a study of naive and memory T cell subsets. General observations from the study: A few larger clonotypes appeared in naive repertoires, especially CD8, possibly memory cells re-expressing CD45RA. TCR counts from RNA may reflect activation-linked expression changes. No ground truth validated the naive and memory repertoire findings.

Two oligonucleotides, mixed equimolar, formed the beta constant-region primer covering TRBC1 and TRBC2. Nested alpha and beta constant-region primers with the SP2 primer drove four PCR rounds on ligated cDNA. MiXCR, run by TCRdb on the UMI-ligation and nested PCR reads, gives a single entry per CDR3 protein. The table has 90,000 to 120,000 distinct CDR3 sequences, 13% to 15% seen once. This clonotype has ten or more counts. The antigen remains undetermined. Germline CDR1 is LGHNA and CDR2 is YSLEER. The CDR3 covers 15 residues. V lost 0 bases and J lost 1, with 8 bases in between. The TCR originated in a human donor in good health. Sequenced sample: naive CD8+ T cells from blood. The V call is TRBV4-3, the J call TRBJ2-3; D is unresolved. The CDR3 here is CASSQEGWGTDTQYF. In DNA form, the CDR3 reads TGCGCCAGCAGCCAAGAGGGATGGGGCACAGATACGCAGTATTTT.